This entry lists 2 T cell receptor beta chains sequenced from one sample in a study of T cell clonality in common variable immunodeficiency. TCRdb keeps only in-frame clones here, not all; method: immunoSEQ multiplex PCR. There are 50,000 to 60,000 clones in the sample, none observed a single time. The sample was peripheral blood mononuclear cells. These receptors were taken from a person between 18 and 75 years old in good health.

This clone has ten or more counts. The CDR3 goes on 3 residues after the read ends, and that part is filled in from the germline J gene. This rearrangement joins TRBV5-4 to TRBJ2-7, with a possible D match to TRBD2 (5 bases). Per the germline V gene, CDR1 is SGHNT and CDR2 is YYREEE (reference sequence). With 2 bases removed from V and 3 bases from J, the gap between germline ends came to 12 bases. The CDR3 has 14 amino acids. The CDR3 here is CASSFPRGYYEQYF. CDR3 DNA (partial): TGTGCCAGCAGCTTCCCCCGGGGATACTACGAG.

On this clone itself: Coverage ceases 3 residues before the CDR3 finishes, and the germline J gene fills in the end. The rearrangement uses TRBV23-1 and TRBJ1-1; D call uncertain. TRBV23-1 is identified as an open reading frame with a role that is uncertain. Trimming cost V 0 bases and J 4 bases, with 12 bases left between them. The CDR3 totals 15 residues. Incomplete CDR3 DNA: TGCGCCAGCAGTCAATCTACCGCGCCGGGCACTGAA. Its translation is CASSQSTAPGTE. The whole CDR3 sequence is CASSQSTAPGTEAFF.